The 29 T cell receptor beta chains below all came from one sample that was sequenced in a study of human T cells and chemical hapten exposure. Time point denoted: pre-sensitization, week 0. Treatment reported: therapeutic diphenylcyclopropenone sensitization with weekly scalp DPC. TCRdb recomputed calls from the RACE reads with MiXCR, one row per CDR3 protein. The sample holds roughly 260,000 distinct CDR3 sequences, 7% to 10% seen once. The sequenced sample was whole blood, obtained in connection with sensitization to the hapten diphenylcyclopropenone (DPC). The receptors shown here come from a woman between 35 and 50 years old with alopecia areata. Some clones in this sample may be carry-over from other donors' samples.

Only a few counts were recorded for this clonotype. V and J are TRBV4-1 and TRBJ1-1; weak D call: TRBD1 (5 bases). The ends were cut back, 2 bases at V and 7 bases at J, with 20 bases in the middle. The CDR3 totals 16 residues. CDR1 is MGHRA and CDR2 is YSYEKL in the germline V gene. CDR3 bases: TGCGCCAGCAGCCAATTCCGGGGCCGGAAGAATAATGAAGCTTTCTTT. It codes for CASSQFRGRKNNEAFF.

This clonotype was detected only a few times. The rearrangement uses TRBV2 and TRBJ1-5; TRBD1 matches at 7 bases. The CDR3 length is 14 residues. Losses at the gene ends were 6 bases for V and 4 bases for J; bases not matched to a gene: 6. From germline, CDR1 is SNHLY and CDR2 FYNNEI. In DNA form, the CDR3 reads TGTGCCAGCAGGGAATTACAGGGGAATCAGCCCCAGCATTTT. The encoded protein is CASRELQGNQPQHF.

CDR3 coding DNA: TGTGCCAGCAGCTTAGGGACATTACAAGAGACCCAGTACTTC. Translation: CASSLGTLQETQYF. The chain links TRBV7-8 to TRBJ2-5, with D maybe TRBD1 (5 bases). The germline gives CDR1 SGHVS, CDR2 FQNEAQ. The CDR3 spans 14 residues. V lost 1 base and J lost 2, with 8 bases in between.

A few counts support this clonotype. This chain connects TRBV5-1 to TRBJ2-5; tentatively, D is TRBD2 (5 bases). V was trimmed by 3 bases and J by 5 bases, leaving 17 bases between them. Per the germline V gene, CDR1 is SGHRS and CDR2 is YFSETQ. The CDR3 runs to 15 residues. CDR3 in amino acids: CASSSTNGGRETQYF. As DNA, the CDR3 is TGCGCCAGCAGCTCTACCAACGGAGGAAGGGAGACCCAGTACTTC.

This clonotype has more than one count but fewer than ten. J is TRBJ2-2 and V is TRBV29-1, with 9 bases identical to TRBD1. V dropped 6 bases and J dropped 6; count of bases not matched to a gene: 8. Germline loops: CDR1 SQVTM, CDR2 ANQGSEA. The CDR3 extends over 14 amino acids. CDR3 nucleotide sequence: TGCAGCGTGAGACAGGGGGGGAATCCCGGGGAGCTGTTTTTT. Its protein is CSVRQGGNPGELFF.

The rearrangement links TRBV7-3 to TRBJ2-3, with unresolved D. Germline V gives CDR1 SGHTA, CDR2 FQGTGA. The CDR3 runs to 13 residues. V lost 1 base and J lost 3, with 5 bases in between. This CDR3 reads CASSLMATDTQYF. DNA of the CDR3: TGTGCCAGCAGCTTAATGGCGACAGATACGCAGTATTTT.

A few counts support this clonotype. J is TRBJ2-7 and V is TRBV20-1, with unresolved D. Trimming stripped 3 bases from V and 6 bases from J, with 6 bases between. Germline V lookup: CDR1 DFQATT, CDR2 SNEGSKA (reference sequence). This CDR3 has 10 residues. The DNA of the CDR3 is TGCAGTGCTAGCGCGGCCGAGCAGTACTTC. It is translated as CSASAAEQYF.

J is TRBJ2-7 and V is TRBV20-1, with TRBD2 identical over 9 bases. V shed 7 bases, J shed 0 bases, and the junction held 1 base outside the gene matches. CDR1 is DFQATT, CDR2 SNEGSKA, per germline (reference sequence). This CDR3 has 12 residues. Here the CDR3 reads CSGTSDSYEQYF. Written as DNA, the CDR3 is TGCAGTGGGACTAGCGACTCCTACGAGCAGTACTTC.

This chain joins TRBV28 and TRBJ1-2; 7 bases line up with TRBD1. Germline V lookup: CDR1 MDHEN, CDR2 SYDVKM. The CDR3 runs to 14 residues. The J segment lost 4 bases and the V segment lost 6 bases, leaving 8 bases of the junction unmatched. The CDR3 DNA is TGTGCCAGCAGAAAGGGGGCGATCGTCTATGGCTACACCTTC. This codes for CASRKGAIVYGYTF.

Many counts were recorded for this clonotype. The chain has TRBV12-3 or TRBV12-4 and TRBJ2-3; D may match TRBD1 or TRBD2 (5 bases each). The V end was cut by 3 bases, the J end by 7 bases, with 14 bases between. This CDR3 contains 14 residues. CDR3 residues: CASSFRGPVNTQYF. In nucleotides, the CDR3 is TGTGCCAGCAGTTTCCGGGGCCCGGTAAATACGCAGTATTTT.

The CDR3 here is CSASIAGVEETQYF. Here the CDR3 DNA reads TGCAGTGCTAGTATAGCGGGAGTGGAGGAGACCCAGTACTTC. The V call is TRBV20-1, the J call TRBJ2-5; 9 bases agree with TRBD2. This CDR3 region has 14 residues. V trimming: 3 bases; J trimming: 5 bases; junction bases outside the gene matches: 7. Germline V gene lookup returns CDR1 DFQATT and CDR2 SNEGSKA (reference sequence).

This clonotype was recorded many times. The rearrangement uses TRBV7-2 and TRBJ2-1; TRBD2 aligns across 11 bases. The V segment lost 1 base and the J segment 5 bases; nucleotides outside the gene matches: 4. Germline CDR1 is SGHTA and CDR2 is FQGNSA. This CDR3 has 16 residues. The CDR3: CASSLGGTSGNNEQFF. CDR3 coding DNA: TGTGCCAGCAGCTTAGGGGGGACTAGCGGAAACAATGAGCAGTTCTTC.

This clonotype was seen at least ten times. The gene calls are TRBV7-8 and TRBJ2-2; 7 nucleotides match TRBD1. Germline CDR1 is SGHVS and CDR2 is FQNEAQ. This CDR3 has 16 amino acids. V was pared by 1 base and J by 0 bases, with 2 bases of the junction left unmatched. The CDR3 loop is CASSLVGQANTGELFF. The DNA of the CDR3 is TGTGCCAGCAGCTTAGTAGGACAGGCGAACACCGGGGAGCTGTTTTTT.

This clonotype was observed a few times. V gene TRBV5-1 combines with J gene TRBJ2-1; 15 positions agree with TRBD2. V lost 4 bases, J lost 4 bases, and 9 bases stayed unmatched. The CDR3 is made up of 18 amino acids. Germline CDR1 is SGHRS and CDR2 is YFSETQ. The CDR3: CASSPGTSGRKGYNEQFF. CDR3 in DNA: TGCGCCAGCAGCCCCGGGACTAGCGGGAGGAAGGGGTACAATGAGCAGTTCTTC.

The sample holds many counts of this clonotype. The V call is TRBV28, the J call TRBJ2-7; 7 bases are shared with TRBD2. This CDR3 has 12 amino acids. V trimming: 8 bases; J trimming: 4 bases; junction bases outside the gene matches: 5. Germline V gene lookup returns CDR1 MDHEN and CDR2 SYDVKM. The CDR3 sequence: CASGEGSYEQYF. CDR3 coding DNA: TGTGCCAGCGGGGAGGGAAGTTACGAGCAGTACTTC.

This clonotype was counted between two and nine times. V and J are TRBV6-5 and TRBJ2-7; D not certain. The V gene's germline CDR1 is MNHEY and CDR2 SVGAGI. The CDR3 spans 13 residues. Trimming took 6 bases from V and 3 from J, leaving 12 bases between them. CDR3 loop: CASSRTWGYEQYF. The CDR3 nucleotides read TGTGCCAGCAGCCGTACTTGGGGCTACGAGCAGTACTTC.

CDR3 sequence reads: CASSFDVFSGNTIYF. The DNA for the CDR3 is TGTGCCAGCAGCTTTGACGTTTTCTCTGGAAACACCATATATTTT. J is TRBJ1-3 and V is TRBV7-9; unclear D gene. Germline CDR1 reads SEHNR; CDR2 reads FQNEAQ (reference sequence). The CDR3 contains 15 residues. The V end was cut by 3 bases, the J end by 0 bases, with 9 bases between.

This clonotype was counted a few times. The rearrangement uses TRBV4-3 and TRBJ1-2; the D is unclear. The V end lost 0 bases, the J end lost 4 bases, and 12 bases lay between the germline ends. Germline V gene lookup returns CDR1 LGHNA and CDR2 YSLEER. The CDR3 is 15 residues long. The CDR3, as DNA: TGCGCCAGCAGCCAAGACAGGAGTCTATCCTATGGCTACACCTTC. Its translation is CASSQDRSLSYGYTF.

Only a few counts were recorded for this clonotype. The chain is built from TRBV15 and TRBJ1-5, with D unclear. Germline lookup yields CDR1 LNHNV and CDR2 YYDKDF (reference sequence). There are 14 residues in the CDR3. V lost 0 bases to trimming and J lost 7 bases, with 10 bases between them. Here the CDR3 DNA reads TGTGCCACCAGCAGAGATGTTACCGGGCAGCCCCAGCATTTT. Translation: CATSRDVTGQPQHF.

There are many counts of this clonotype. J is TRBJ2-1 and V is TRBV12-3 or TRBV12-4; D is unresolved. The CDR3 is 12 residues long. V was clipped by 3 bases and J by 10 bases, with 10 bases between them. The chain's CDR3 is CASSLTAREQFF. As DNA, the CDR3 is TGTGCCAGCAGTTTGACTGCCCGGGAGCAGTTCTTC.

This clonotype was seen more than once but under ten times. This chain links TRBV7-3 with TRBJ2-2; D may be TRBD2 (5 bases). This CDR3 has 15 amino acids. Germline V gene lookup returns CDR1 SGHTA and CDR2 FQGTGA. V lost 6 bases and J 0 bases, leaving 11 bases between the germline ends. The CDR3 DNA follows: TGTGCCAGCAGTTCTAGCATTTCGAACACCGGGGAGCTGTTTTTT. Translating gives CASSSSISNTGELFF.

This clonotype showed up just a few times. This chain links TRBV6-5 with TRBJ2-1; tentative D call: TRBD2 (6 bases). This CDR3 is 15 amino acids long. Germline-derived CDR1 and CDR2 are MNHEY and SVGAGI. V was clipped by 4 bases and J by 6 bases, with 16 bases between them. CDR3 loop: CASSSRTGGTNEQFF. For the CDR3, the DNA is TGTGCCAGCAGTTCGCGGACTGGCGGGACCAATGAGCAGTTCTTC.

This clonotype showed up many times. The chain's CDR3 is CSARDLRGSYNSPLHF. In nucleotides, the CDR3 is TGCAGTGCTAGAGATCTCAGGGGCTCCTATAATTCACCCCTCCACTTT. The genes are TRBV20-1 and TRBJ1-6, with D possibly TRBD1 on 6 matching bases. The V end was cut by 0 bases, the J end by 0 bases, with 9 bases between. Germline CDR1 DFQATT, CDR2 SNEGSKA (reference sequence). The CDR3 loop spans 16 amino acids.

This clonotype showed up just a few times. The CDR3 DNA is TGTGCCAGCAGCCAAGGGACTAGCGGGGGGGGCCCCTACAATGAGCAGTTCTTC. As protein: CASSQGTSGGGPYNEQFF. The chain joins TRBV3-2 to TRBJ2-1; the table's TRBD2 call for D was not verified on the DNA. TRBV3-2 is assigned pseudogene status. The CDR3 covers 18 residues.

This clonotype was detected a few times. The chain is built from TRBV28 and TRBJ2-6; 8 bases align to TRBD1. The CDR3 contains 15 residues. The V gene end was trimmed by 6 bases and the J gene end by 0 bases; junction bases not matched to a gene: 1. Germline lookup yields CDR1 MDHEN and CDR2 SYDVKM. The CDR3 protein is CASSQGASGANVLTF. The CDR3 bases are TGTGCCAGCAGCCAGGGGGCCTCTGGGGCCAACGTCCTGACTTTC.

The chain employs TRBV2 and TRBJ1-1; D unclear. The V gene lost 6 bases and the J gene lost 0 bases, with 11 bases spanning the gap. The CDR3 has 14 amino acids. The germline V gene encodes CDR1 SNHLY and CDR2 FYNNEI. As DNA, the CDR3 is TGTGCCAGCAGAGGGAGAACTATGAACACTGAAGCTTTCTTT. Amino acid sequence: CASRGRTMNTEAFF.

This sequence joins TRBV2 and TRBJ2-1, with 7 bases identical to TRBD1. The junction had 6 bases not matched to a gene; V was cut back by 9 bases and J by 1 base. Germline assignment: CDR1 SNHLY and CDR2 FYNNEI. The CDR3 runs 14 residues. The CDR3 DNA follows: TGTGCCAGTAAGCCGGGACAGTCCTACAATGAGCAGTTCTTC. Amino acid sequence: CASKPGQSYNEQFF.

The J gene is TRBJ1-6, the V gene TRBV5-5, with TRBD1 as a possible D gene (5 bases). The CDR3 runs to 15 residues. Looked up from germline, CDR1 is SGHKS and CDR2 is YYEKEE (reference sequence). V gave up 0 bases and J gave up 5 bases, with 9 bases separating them. The DNA for the CDR3 is TGTGCCAGCAGCTTGGACGGACATCATAATTCACCCCTCCACTTT. Translated: CASSLDGHHNSPLHF.

The chain joins TRBV20-1 to TRBJ1-2; weak D call: TRBD1 (5 bases). Germline V gives CDR1 DFQATT, CDR2 SNEGSKA (reference sequence). V was shortened by 0 bases and J by 3 bases, with 14 bases between the two germline ends. The CDR3 is 15 amino acids. The CDR3 sequence is CSARERGRTYYGYTF. As DNA, the CDR3 is TGCAGTGCTAGAGAGAGGGGAAGGACGTACTATGGCTACACCTTC.